This TCR beta chain was sequenced during a study of T cell responses to AZD1222 COVID-19 vaccine (dated by TCRdb to about 2021). Looking at the study overall: AZD1222 recipients with second doses at about 4 weeks or about 12 weeks were pooled, because spike-specific TCR depth and breadth did not differ between schedules. TCR sequencing covered 233 trial participants: 200 to 220 given two doses of AZD1222 and approximately 25 given two doses of MenACWY control vaccine. Enrollment into the trials was organized by age into subgroups of 18-55, 56-69 and 70-plus years, and those subgroups contained approximately 160, 26 and 62 TCR-sequenced participants, respectively. Results the study describes overall, beyond this receptor: Spike-specific TCR breadth and depth rose significantly after two AZD1222 doses compared with day 0 and with MenACWY recipients. The vaccine-associated CD4 TCRs covered the entire spike protein, and the dominant responses fell in regions 160-218 and 743-854. Because no day 14 peak-response samples were available, repertoires were characterized only after the peak T cell response. In the small 56-69-year group, the increase in depth fell short of significance, most likely because of low power. Reportedly, almost half of the unique spike-specific TCRs recognized epitopes lying outside the regions that are mutated in the B.1.351 and B.1.1.7 variants. Participants were mostly white British, with more females than males. The authors suggested clonal diversity may have been underestimated. Conclusions about previously exposed vaccinees are limited, since just five to seven AZD1222 recipients were seropositive for SARS-CoV-2 at baseline.

The CDR3 regions of human TCRbeta chains were analyzed by immunosequencing. The original methods were these. TCRs in the repertoires were matched against a reference library of SARS-CoV-2-specific TCRs that had been generated with the MIRA antigen-specificity platform. Breadth was defined as the fraction of unique TCRs that were SARS-CoV-2-associated. Depth was defined as the fraction of total T cells that were SARS-CoV-2-associated. Using the MIRA data, each spike-specific TCR was mapped to the spike region that the TCR reacts to and placed in a CD4 or CD8 class. Log10-transformed breadth and depth values were compared by one-way ANOVA with Sidak's multiple comparisons tests. The clones in this table, taken by TCRdb from immuneACCESS, are in-frame only. Not every clone is retained; where verified, under half of the shortfall comes from an unresolved V gene, and the cause of the rest is unknown. V and J calls and clone size are those listed in that table; D and trimming were worked out from the DNA. The sample data list about 170,000 clones, and over 85% of these were observed just once. Approximately 4% of the sample rests with the top ten.

Regarding this clone: The antigen it recognizes is unknown. The record has no base qualities; no much larger clone is one base away.

The germline V gene (reference sequence) yields WNHNN for CDR1 and SYGVQD for CDR2. V trim: 3 bases; J trim: 2 bases; unmatched bases: 13. The CDR3 starts with the cysteine, ends with the phenylalanine, and has 17 residues. Of all the DNA, just the CDR3 is kept, 51 bases in frame from base 1. What the time point label conveys for this sample: baseline before first vaccination. Samples from vaccinated people were obtained from the UK trials COV001 and COV002, which included a single-blind randomized controlled phase 2/3 trial of AZD1222 (ChAdOx1 nCoV-19) in healthy adults. Trial participant PBMC samples were collected at day 0 and day 28 after the second dose for TCRbeta chain sequencing.

Recombination connected TRBV10-1 to TRBJ2-7; TRBD2 agrees with 7 junctional bases. The starting material was peripheral blood, obtained on day 0 of AZD1222 vaccination. This clonotype was sampled from an adult in good health. The CDR3: CASSDTAGALGTYEQYF. The nucleotides read TGCGCCAGCAGTGACACGGCGGGAGCTCTGGGGACCTACGAGCAGTACTTC.